The sequence of this T cell receptor beta chain was determined in a study of blood T cell repertoires in COVID-19. On the study more broadly: From the United States, Italy and Spain came samples of acute and convalescent COVID-19.

Method: immunoSEQ multiplex PCR; TCRdb's copy keeps in-frame clones and lacks some. The table shows roughly 62,000 clones, with 75% to 90% occurring only once. The CDR3 totals 16 residues. Germline values: CDR1 LNHNV, CDR2 YYDKDF (reference sequence). With V trimmed by 1 base and J by 1 base, 4 bases remained unmatched. This sequence originates from a human donor with acute or convalescent COVID-19. The donor label of this sample is uncertain. This chain joins TRBV15 and TRBJ1-5; 7 positions match TRBD1. Material: peripheral blood. The CDR3 spells CATSRGQGGSNQPQHF. As DNA, the CDR3 is TGTGCCACCAGCAGAGGACAGGGTGGAAGCAATCAGCCCCAGCATTTT.